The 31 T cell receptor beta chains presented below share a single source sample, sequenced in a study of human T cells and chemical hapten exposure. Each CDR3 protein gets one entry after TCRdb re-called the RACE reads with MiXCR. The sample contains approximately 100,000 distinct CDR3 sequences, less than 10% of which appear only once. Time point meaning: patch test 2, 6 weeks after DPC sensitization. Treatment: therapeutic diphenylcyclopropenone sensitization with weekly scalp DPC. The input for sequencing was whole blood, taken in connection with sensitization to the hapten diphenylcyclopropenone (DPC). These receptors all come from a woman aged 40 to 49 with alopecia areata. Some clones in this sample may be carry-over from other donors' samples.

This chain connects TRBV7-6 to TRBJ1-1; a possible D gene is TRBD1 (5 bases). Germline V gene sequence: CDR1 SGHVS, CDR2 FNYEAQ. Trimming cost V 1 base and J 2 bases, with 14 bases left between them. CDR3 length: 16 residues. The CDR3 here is CASSLVGGLSNTEAFF. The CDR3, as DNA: TGTGCCAGCAGCTTAGTGGGGGGGTTGAGTAACACTGAAGCTTTCTTT.

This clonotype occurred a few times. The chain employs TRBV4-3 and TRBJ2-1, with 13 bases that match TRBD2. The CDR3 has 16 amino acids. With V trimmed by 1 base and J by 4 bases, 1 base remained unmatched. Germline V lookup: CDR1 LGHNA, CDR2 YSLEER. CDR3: CASSQALAGGYNEQFF. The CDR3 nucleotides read TGCGCCAGCAGCCAAGCACTAGCGGGGGGGTACAATGAGCAGTTCTTC.

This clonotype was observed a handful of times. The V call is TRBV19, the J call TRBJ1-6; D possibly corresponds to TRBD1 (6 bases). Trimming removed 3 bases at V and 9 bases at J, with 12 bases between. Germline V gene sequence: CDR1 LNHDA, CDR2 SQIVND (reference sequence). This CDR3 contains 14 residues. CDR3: CASSMEQGTSPLHF. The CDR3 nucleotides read TGTGCCAGTAGTATGGAGCAGGGGACTTCACCCCTCCACTTT. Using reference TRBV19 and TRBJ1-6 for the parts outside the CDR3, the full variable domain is DGGITQSPKYLFRKEGQNVTLSCEQNLNHDAMYWYRQDPGQGLRLIYYSQIVNDFQKGDIAEGYSVSREKKESFPLTVTSAQKNPTAFYLCASSMEQGTSPLHFGNGTRLTVT.

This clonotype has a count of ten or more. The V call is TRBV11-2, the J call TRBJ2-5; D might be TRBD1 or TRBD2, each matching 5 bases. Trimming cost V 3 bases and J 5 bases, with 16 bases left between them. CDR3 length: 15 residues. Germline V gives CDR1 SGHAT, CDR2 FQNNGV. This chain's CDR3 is CASSFLRGPQETQYF. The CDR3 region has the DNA TGTGCCAGCAGCTTTCTCCGGGGCCCACAGGAGACCCAGTACTTC.

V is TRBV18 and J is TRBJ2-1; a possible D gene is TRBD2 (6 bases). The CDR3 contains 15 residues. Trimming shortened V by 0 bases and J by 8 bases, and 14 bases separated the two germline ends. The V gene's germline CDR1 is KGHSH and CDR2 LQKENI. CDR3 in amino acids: CASSPPATRRDEQFF. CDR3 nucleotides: TGTGCCAGCTCACCACCTGCGACTAGGAGGGATGAGCAGTTCTTC.

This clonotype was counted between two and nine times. CDR3 amino acids: CASSQDRGRGLYGYTF. The CDR3 DNA sequence: TGCGCCAGCAGCCAAGATCGCGGGAGGGGCCTCTATGGCTACACCTTC. V gene TRBV4-3 combines with J gene TRBJ1-2, with D tentatively TRBD1 (5 bases). CDR1 LGHNA and CDR2 YSLEER come from the germline V gene. The V gene lost 0 bases and the J gene lost 4 bases, with 15 bases spanning the gap. CDR3 length: 16 residues.

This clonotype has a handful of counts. The CDR3 region has the DNA TGTGCCAGCAGCGTGGACGGGGCGGTTGGTGAGCAGTTCTTC. Its protein product is CASSVDGAVGEQFF. The chain carries TRBV2 and TRBJ2-1, with D perhaps assigned TRBD1 or TRBD2 (5 bases each). The CDR3 length is 14 residues. Germline values: CDR1 SNHLY, CDR2 FYNNEI. V was pared by 6 bases and J by 9 bases, with 18 bases between. Supplemented by reference TRBV2 and TRBJ2-1, the full variable domain reads EPEVTQTPSHQVTQMGQEVILRCVPISNHLYFYWYRQILGQKVEFLVSFYNNEISEKSEIFDDQFSVERPDGSNFTLKIRSTKLEDSAMYFCASSVDGAVGEQFFGPGTRLTVL.

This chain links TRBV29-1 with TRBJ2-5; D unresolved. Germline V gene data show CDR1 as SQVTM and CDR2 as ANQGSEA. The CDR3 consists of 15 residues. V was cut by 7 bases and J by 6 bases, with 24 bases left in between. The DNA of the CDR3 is TGCAGCGCATTCTCCTGGGTGCCGACGAAAAAGACCCAGTACTTC. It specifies CSAFSWVPTKKTQYF. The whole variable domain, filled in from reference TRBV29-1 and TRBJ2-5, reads SAVISQKPSRDICQRGTSLTIQCQVDSQVTMMFWYRQQPGQSLTLIATANQGSEATYESGFVIDKFPISRPNLTFSTLTVSNMSPEDSSIYLCSAFSWVPTKKTQYFGPGTRLLVL.

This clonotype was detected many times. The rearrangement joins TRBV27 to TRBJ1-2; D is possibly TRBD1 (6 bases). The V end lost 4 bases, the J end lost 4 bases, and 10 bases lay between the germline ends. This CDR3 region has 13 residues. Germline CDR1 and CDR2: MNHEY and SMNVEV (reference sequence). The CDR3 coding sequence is TGTGCCAGCAGTTCGACAGGAACCTATGGCTACACCTTC. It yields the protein CASSSTGTYGYTF.

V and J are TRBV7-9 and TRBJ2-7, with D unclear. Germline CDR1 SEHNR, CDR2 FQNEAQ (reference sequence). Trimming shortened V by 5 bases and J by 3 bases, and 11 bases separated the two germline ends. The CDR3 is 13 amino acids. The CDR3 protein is CASSPDNFYEQYF. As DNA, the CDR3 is TGTGCCAGCAGCCCCGACAACTTCTACGAGCAGTACTTC.

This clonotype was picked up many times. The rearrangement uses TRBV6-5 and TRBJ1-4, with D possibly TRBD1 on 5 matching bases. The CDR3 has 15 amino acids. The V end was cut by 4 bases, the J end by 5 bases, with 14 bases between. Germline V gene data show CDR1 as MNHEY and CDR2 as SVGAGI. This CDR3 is CASSFSGTGNEKLFF. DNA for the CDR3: TGTGCCAGCAGTTTTTCCGGGACCGGGAATGAAAAACTGTTTTTT.

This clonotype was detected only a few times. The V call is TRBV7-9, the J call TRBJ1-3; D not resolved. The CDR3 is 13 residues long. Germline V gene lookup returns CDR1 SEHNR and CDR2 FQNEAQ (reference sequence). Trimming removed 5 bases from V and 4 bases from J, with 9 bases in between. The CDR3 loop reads CASSPPPGNTIYF. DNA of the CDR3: TGTGCCAGCAGCCCTCCACCGGGAAACACCATATATTTT.

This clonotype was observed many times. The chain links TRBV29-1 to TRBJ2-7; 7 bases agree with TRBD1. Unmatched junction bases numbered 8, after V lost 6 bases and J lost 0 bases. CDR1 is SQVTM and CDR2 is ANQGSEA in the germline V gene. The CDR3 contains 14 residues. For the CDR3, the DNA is TGCAGCGTCACAGGACAGGACAGCTCCTACGAGCAGTACTTC. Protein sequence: CSVTGQDSSYEQYF.

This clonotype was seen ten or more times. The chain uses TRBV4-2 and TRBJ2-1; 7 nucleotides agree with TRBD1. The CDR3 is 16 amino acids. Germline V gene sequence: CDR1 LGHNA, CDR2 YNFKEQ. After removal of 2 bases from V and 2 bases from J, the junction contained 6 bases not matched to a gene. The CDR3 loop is CASSQPGTEPYNEQFF. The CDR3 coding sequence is TGTGCCAGCAGCCAACCGGGGACAGAGCCCTACAATGAGCAGTTCTTC.

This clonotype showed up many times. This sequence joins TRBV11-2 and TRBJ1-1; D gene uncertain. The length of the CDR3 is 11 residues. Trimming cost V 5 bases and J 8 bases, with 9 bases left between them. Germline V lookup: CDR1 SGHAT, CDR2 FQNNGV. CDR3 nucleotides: TGTGCCAGCAGCATTAGGGAAGAAGCTTTCTTT. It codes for CASSIREEAFF.

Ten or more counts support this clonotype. The CDR3 region is CASSQGQGDQPQHF. CDR3 coding DNA: TGTGCCAGCAGCCAAGGACAGGGCGATCAGCCCCAGCATTTT. The genes are TRBV3-1 and TRBJ1-5, with 7 nucleotides matching TRBD1. Trimming cost V 1 base and J 5 bases; bases outside gene matches: 2. CDR1 is LGHDT, CDR2 YNNKEL, per germline (reference sequence). The length of the CDR3 is 14 residues.

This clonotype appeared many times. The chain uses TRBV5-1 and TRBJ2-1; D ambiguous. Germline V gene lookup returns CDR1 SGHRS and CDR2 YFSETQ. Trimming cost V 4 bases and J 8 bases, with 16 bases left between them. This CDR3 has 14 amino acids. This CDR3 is CASSQLQSRYEQFF. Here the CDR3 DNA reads TGCGCCAGCAGCCAACTACAGTCGCGCTATGAGCAGTTCTTC.

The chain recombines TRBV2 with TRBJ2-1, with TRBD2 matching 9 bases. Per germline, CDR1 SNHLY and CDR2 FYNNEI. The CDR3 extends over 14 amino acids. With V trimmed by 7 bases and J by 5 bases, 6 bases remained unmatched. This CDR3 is CASKEGTSHNEQFF. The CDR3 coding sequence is TGTGCCAGCAAGGAGGGGACTAGCCACAATGAGCAGTTCTTC.

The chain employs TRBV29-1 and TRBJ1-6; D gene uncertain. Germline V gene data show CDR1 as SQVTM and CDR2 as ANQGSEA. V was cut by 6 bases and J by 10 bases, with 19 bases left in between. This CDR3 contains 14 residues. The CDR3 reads CSVSSGIPSSPLHF. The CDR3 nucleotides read TGCAGCGTATCCTCCGGGATACCCAGCTCACCCCTCCACTTT. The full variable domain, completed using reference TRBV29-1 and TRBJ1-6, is SAVISQKPSRDICQRGTSLTIQCQVDSQVTMMFWYRQQPGQSLTLIATANQGSEATYESGFVIDKFPISRPNLTFSTLTVSNMSPEDSSIYLCSVSSGIPSSPLHFGNGTRLTVT.

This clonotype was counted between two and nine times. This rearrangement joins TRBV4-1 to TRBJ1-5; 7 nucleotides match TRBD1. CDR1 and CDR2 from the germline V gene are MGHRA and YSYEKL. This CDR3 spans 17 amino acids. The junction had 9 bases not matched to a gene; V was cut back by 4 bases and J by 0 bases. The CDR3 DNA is TGCGCCAGCAGCCCGATGAGGGGGCTAGGTAGCAATCAGCCCCAGCATTTT. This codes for CASSPMRGLGSNQPQHF.

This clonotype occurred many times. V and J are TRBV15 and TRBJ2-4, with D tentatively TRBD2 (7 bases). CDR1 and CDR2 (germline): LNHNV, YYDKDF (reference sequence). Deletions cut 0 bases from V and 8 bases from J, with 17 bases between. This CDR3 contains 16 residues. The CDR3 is CATSRDLPGAGDIQYF. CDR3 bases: TGTGCCACCAGCAGAGATCTCCCGGGGGCGGGGGACATTCAGTACTTC.

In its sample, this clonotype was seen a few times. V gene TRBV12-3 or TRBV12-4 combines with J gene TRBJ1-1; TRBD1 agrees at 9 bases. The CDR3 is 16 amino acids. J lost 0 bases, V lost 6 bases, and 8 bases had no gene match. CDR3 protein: CASRNPGQGMNTEAFF. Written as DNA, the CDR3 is TGTGCCAGCAGAAATCCGGGACAGGGAATGAACACTGAAGCTTTCTTT.

CDR3 DNA: TGCAGCGCTCTAGGGGCTATTAACTATGGCTACACCTTC. It is translated as CSALGAINYGYTF. V usage is TRBV29-1 and J usage is TRBJ1-2; D may be TRBD1 (5 bases). This CDR3 has 13 amino acids. The V gene's germline CDR1 is SQVTM and CDR2 ANQGSEA. Trimming removed 7 bases at V and 1 base at J, with 13 bases between. The variable domain in full, with the rest retrieved from reference TRBV29-1 and TRBJ1-2, is SAVISQKPSRDICQRGTSLTIQCQVDSQVTMMFWYRQQPGQSLTLIATANQGSEATYESGFVIDKFPISRPNLTFSTLTVSNMSPEDSSIYLCSALGAINYGYTFGSGTRLTVV.

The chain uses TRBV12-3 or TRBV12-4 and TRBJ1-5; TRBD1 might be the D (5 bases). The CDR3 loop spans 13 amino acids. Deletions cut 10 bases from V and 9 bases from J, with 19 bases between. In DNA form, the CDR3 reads TGTGCCAACAGCCAGACGCATGGGGGGCCCCAGCATTTT. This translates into CANSQTHGGPQHF.

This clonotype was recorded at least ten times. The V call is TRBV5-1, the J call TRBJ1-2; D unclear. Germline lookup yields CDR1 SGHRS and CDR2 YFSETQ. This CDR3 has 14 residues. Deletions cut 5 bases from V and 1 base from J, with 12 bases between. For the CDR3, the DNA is TGCGCCAGCAGAGTTTCAGGCGGTAACTATGGCTACACCTTC. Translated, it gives CASRVSGGNYGYTF.

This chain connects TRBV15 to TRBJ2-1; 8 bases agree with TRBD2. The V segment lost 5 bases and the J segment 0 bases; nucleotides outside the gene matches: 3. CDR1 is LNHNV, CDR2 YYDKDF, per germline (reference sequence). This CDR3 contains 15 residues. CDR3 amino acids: CATSGTSFSYNEQFF. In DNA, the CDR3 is TGTGCCACCAGCGGGACTAGTTTCTCCTACAATGAGCAGTTCTTC. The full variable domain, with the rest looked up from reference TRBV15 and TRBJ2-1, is DAMVIQNPRYQVTQFGKPVTLSCSQTLNHNVMYWYQQKSSQAPKLLFHYYDKDFNNEADTPDNFQSRRPNTSFCFLDIRSPGLGDTAMYLCATSGTSFSYNEQFFGPGTRLTVL.

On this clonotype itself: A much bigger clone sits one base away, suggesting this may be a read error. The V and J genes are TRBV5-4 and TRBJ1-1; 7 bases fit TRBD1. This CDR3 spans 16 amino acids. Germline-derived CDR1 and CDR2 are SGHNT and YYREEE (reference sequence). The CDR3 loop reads CASSRLLQGPGPEVFF. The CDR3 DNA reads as TGTGCCAGCAGCCGTCTCCTACAGGGGCCGGGCCCTGAAGTTTTCTTT.

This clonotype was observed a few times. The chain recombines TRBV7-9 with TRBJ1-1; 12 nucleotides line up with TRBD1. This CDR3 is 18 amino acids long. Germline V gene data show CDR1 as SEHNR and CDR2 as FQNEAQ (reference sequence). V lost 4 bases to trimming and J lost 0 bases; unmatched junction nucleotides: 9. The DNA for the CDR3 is TGTGCCAGCAGCTCTCCGCCGGGACAGGGGGCCTTGAACACTGAAGCTTTCTTT. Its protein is CASSSPPGQGALNTEAFF.

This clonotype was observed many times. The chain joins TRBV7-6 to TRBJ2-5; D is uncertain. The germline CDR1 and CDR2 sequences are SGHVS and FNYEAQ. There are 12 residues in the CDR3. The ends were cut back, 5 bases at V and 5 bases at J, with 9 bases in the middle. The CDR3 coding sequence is TGTGCCAGCAGCAGTTTGGGGGAGACCCAGTACTTC. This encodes CASSSLGETQYF.

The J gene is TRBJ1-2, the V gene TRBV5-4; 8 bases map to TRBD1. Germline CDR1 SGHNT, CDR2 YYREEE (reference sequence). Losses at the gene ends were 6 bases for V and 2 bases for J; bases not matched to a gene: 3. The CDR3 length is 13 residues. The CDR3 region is CASNTGGNYGYTF. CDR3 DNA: TGTGCCAGCAATACAGGGGGGAACTATGGCTACACCTTC.

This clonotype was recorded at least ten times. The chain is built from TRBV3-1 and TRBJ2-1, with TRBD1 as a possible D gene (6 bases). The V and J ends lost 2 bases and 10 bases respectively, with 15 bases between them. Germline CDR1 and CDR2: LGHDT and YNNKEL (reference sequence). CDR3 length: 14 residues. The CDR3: CASSQWTGTREQFF. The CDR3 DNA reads TGTGCCAGCAGCCAATGGACGGGGACAAGAGAGCAGTTCTTC.